This T cell receptor beta chain was sequenced during a study of T cell responses to AZD1222 COVID-19 vaccine. Whole-study results and caveats: Repertoires were obtained only post-peak T cell response. AZD1222 recipients seropositive at baseline numbered only 6 or 7.

With regard to this clone: The antigen is undetermined.

Profiling relied on immunoSEQ multiplex PCR, and the TCRdb table lists in-frame clones only, not all of them. The sample comprises some 130,000 clones, 75% to 95% of which are singletons, and around 7% rests with the top ten. The germline gives CDR1 MNHNY, CDR2 SVGAGI (reference sequence). The CDR3 is 15 residues long. The V segment lost 5 bases and the J segment 3 bases; nucleotides outside the gene matches: 3. This clonotype was sampled from an adult in good health. The chain joins TRBV6-6 to TRBJ1-4, with 10 bases identical to TRBD1. The starting material was peripheral blood, obtained on day 0 of AZD1222 vaccination. The CDR3 here is CASSHGQGANEKLFF. DNA for the CDR3: TGTGCCAGCAGTCACGGACAGGGGGCTAATGAAAAACTGTTTTTT.